These 21 T cell receptor beta chains were all obtained from the same sample, sequenced in a study of T cell responses to AZD1222 COVID-19 vaccine. Libraries were prepared by immunoSEQ multiplex PCR; TCRdb keeps only in-frame clonotypes and omits some of them. The sample contains about 130,000 clones, approximately 90% of which appear only once. The sample was peripheral blood, taken on day 0 of AZD1222 vaccination. These TCRs come from an adult in good health.

The V call is TRBV4-3, the J call TRBJ2-3; tentatively, D is TRBD2 (7 bases). The CDR3 loop spans 16 amino acids. The germline CDR1 and CDR2 sequences are LGHNA and YSLEER. The V gene lost 0 bases and the J gene lost 6 bases, with 16 bases spanning the gap. As DNA, the CDR3 is TGCGCCAGCAGCCAAGATTGGGGGGGCGAGGAGGATACGCAGTATTTT. Its translation is CASSQDWGGEEDTQYF.

The chain employs TRBV6-2 or TRBV6-3 and TRBJ2-2, with unresolved D. Looked up from germline, CDR1 is MNHEY and CDR2 is SVGEGT. CDR3 length: 13 amino acids. Trimming took off 3 bases at V and 3 bases at J, with 5 bases between the two ends. The CDR3 bases are TGTGCCAGCAGTTATACAGACACCGGGGAGCTGTTTTTT. Its translation is CASSYTDTGELFF.

The genes are TRBV6-5 and TRBJ1-6; D is uncertain. The CDR3 sequence is 14 residues long. Trimming removed 2 bases at V and 9 bases at J, with 11 bases between. CDR1 is MNHEY and CDR2 is SVGAGI in the germline V gene. The CDR3 DNA follows: TGTGCCAGCAGTTACCCAGTCCACGGTTCACCCCTCCACTTT. Translation gives CASSYPVHGSPLHF.

The chain links TRBV6-5 to TRBJ1-1; TRBD1 matches at 9 bases. Germline lookup yields CDR1 MNHEY and CDR2 SVGAGI. Trimming removed 6 bases from V and 6 bases from J; junction bases left unmatched: 8. The CDR3 loop spans 14 amino acids. The CDR3 here is CASRYTGGIAEAFF. The CDR3 coding sequence is TGTGCCAGCAGGTATACAGGGGGCATAGCTGAAGCTTTCTTT.

CDR3 amino acids: CASPGVVVEVCDEQFF. CDR3 sequence (DNA): TGTGCCAGCCCCGGAGTAGTCGTCGAGGTTTGCGATGAGCAGTTCTTC. The chain uses TRBV21-1 and TRBJ2-1; the tabulated D call, TRBD2, remains unverified against the DNA. TRBV21-1 has pseudogene status. This CDR3 region has 16 residues.

In DNA form, the CDR3 reads TGTGCCAGCAGAACCTTCGACAGGGCCTACAGCGTTGAAGCTTTCTTT. Translating it yields CASRTFDRAYSVEAFF. The V gene is TRBV28, the J gene TRBJ1-1, with 7 bases that match TRBD1. V gave up 6 bases and J gave up 7 bases; unmatched junction bases: 17. The CDR3 covers 16 residues. CDR1 is MDHEN, CDR2 SYDVKM, per germline. The whole variable domain, filled in from reference TRBV28 and TRBJ1-1, reads DVKVTQSSRYLVKRTGEKVFLECVQDMDHENMFWYRQDPGLGLRLIYFSYDVKMKEKGDIPEGYSVSREKKERFSLILESASTNQTSMYLCASRTFDRAYSVEAFFGQGTRLTVV.

The chain joins TRBV7-8 to TRBJ2-3; 7 bases fit TRBD2. The CDR3 runs to 14 residues. Germline CDR1 SGHVS, CDR2 FQNEAQ. V shed 8 bases, J shed 0 bases, and the junction held 5 bases outside the gene matches. The CDR3 loop reads CASGRETSTDTQYF. The DNA of the CDR3 is TGTGCCAGCGGGCGGGAGACTAGCACAGATACGCAGTATTTT.

The chain couples TRBV9 to TRBJ1-4; weak D call: TRBD1 (5 bases). Trimming stripped 2 bases from V and 8 bases from J, with 13 bases between. The CDR3 totals 14 residues. Germline V gene lookup returns CDR1 SGDLS and CDR2 YYNGEE. The CDR3 sequence is CASSVYDSGEKLFF. In DNA form, the CDR3 reads TGTGCCAGCAGCGTGTACGATTCAGGGGAAAAACTGTTTTTT.

This chain uses TRBV7-2 with TRBJ2-5; 8 bases match TRBD2. J lost 4 bases, V lost 5 bases, and 6 bases had no gene match. Germline V gene sequence: CDR1 SGHTA, CDR2 FQGNSA. The CDR3 runs to 14 residues. The CDR3 loop is CASSHGGAGETQYF. The CDR3 bases are TGTGCCAGCAGCCACGGGGGGGCCGGAGAGACCCAGTACTTC.

This chain joins TRBV9 and TRBJ2-1; D is ambiguous. The ends were cut back, 0 bases at V and 0 bases at J, with 7 bases in the middle. The CDR3 is made up of 15 amino acids. Germline CDR1 and CDR2: SGDLS and YYNGEE. CDR3 sequence: CASSVDGRSYNEQFF. CDR3 nucleotide sequence: TGTGCCAGCAGCGTAGACGGGCGCTCCTACAATGAGCAGTTCTTC.

This chain uses TRBV14 with TRBJ1-2; the D is unclear. The length of the CDR3 is 13 residues. V dropped 4 bases and J dropped 8 bases, with 14 bases sitting between them. The V gene's germline CDR1 is SGHDN and CDR2 FVKESK. CDR3 DNA: TGTGCCAGCAGCCGGAGCCGGGAACGAGGCTACACCTTC. This sequence encodes CASSRSRERGYTF. The full variable domain, rest sourced from reference TRBV14 and TRBJ1-2, is EAGVTQFPSHSVIEKGQTVTLRCDPISGHDNLYWYRRVMGKEIKFLLHFVKESKQDESGMPNNRFLAERTGGTYSTLKVQPAELEDSGVYFCASSRSRERGYTFGSGTRLTVV.

The chain employs TRBV18 and TRBJ1-1, with D uncertain. With 3 bases removed from V and 2 bases from J, the gap between germline ends came to 16 bases. The CDR3 extends over 16 amino acids. Germline CDR1 reads KGHSH; CDR2 reads LQKENI. As DNA, the CDR3 is TGTGCCAGCTCACCGGGAAAGGGCCGAGTTAACACTGAAGCTTTCTTT. Amino acid sequence: CASSPGKGRVNTEAFF.

This clone occurred once. The chain links TRBV27 to TRBJ1-2, with TRBD1 identical over 7 bases. CDR1 and CDR2 (germline): MNHEY, SMNVEV (reference sequence). CDR3 size: 13 residues. The V segment lost 3 bases and the J segment 4 bases; nucleotides outside the gene matches: 2. CDR3 in DNA: TGTGCCAGCAGTTTTGACAGGGTCTATGGCTACACCTTC. Translating gives CASSFDRVYGYTF.

The chain employs TRBV9 and TRBJ2-2; 7 nucleotides line up with TRBD1. V shed 4 bases and J 7 bases; nucleotides not matched to a gene: 16. CDR3 size: 17 residues. Germline CDR1 reads SGDLS; CDR2 reads YYNGEE. The CDR3: CASSLLPQGPVVGELFF. The CDR3 DNA sequence: TGTGCCAGCAGCCTCCTCCCACAGGGGCCGGTCGTCGGGGAGCTGTTTTTT.

The chain has TRBV7-2 and TRBJ2-5; D is ambiguous. This CDR3 is built from 17 residues. V was clipped by 5 bases and J by 2 bases, with 21 bases between them. Germline-derived CDR1 and CDR2 are SGHTA and FQGNSA. CDR3 DNA sequence: TGTGCCAGCAGCATGTACCTCTACACACCGCTACAAGAGACCCAGTACTTC. Protein sequence: CASSMYLYTPLQETQYF.

V is TRBV18 and J is TRBJ1-1; 8 positions agree with TRBD1. This CDR3 is 16 amino acids long. The germline V gene has CDR1 KGHSH and CDR2 LQKENI. Trimming took 6 bases from V and 1 from J; bases not matched to a gene: 10. The CDR3 spells CASSRNRGESNTEAFF. As DNA, the CDR3 is TGTGCCAGCTCGCGAAACAGGGGGGAGTCGAACACTGAAGCTTTCTTT.

Only a few counts were recorded for this clone. This chain joins TRBV11-2 and TRBJ1-2, with D possibly matching TRBD1 (5 bases). The CDR3 totals 12 residues. Germline V gene sequence: CDR1 SGHAT, CDR2 FQNNGV. Trimming shortened V by 2 bases and J by 8 bases, and 9 bases separated the two germline ends. CDR3 DNA: TGTGCCAGCAGCTTATCAGGGCGCGGCTACACCTTC. Protein product: CASSLSGRGYTF.

The chain employs TRBV4-2 and TRBJ2-6; D is perhaps TRBD2 (5 bases). Germline V gives CDR1 LGHNA, CDR2 YNFKEQ. The V end was cut by 0 bases, the J end by 0 bases, with 6 bases between. The CDR3 has 16 amino acids. The CDR3 region has the DNA TGTGCCAGCAGCCAAGATCGGGGCTCTGGGGCCAACGTCCTGACTTTC. It is translated as CASSQDRGSGANVLTF.

J is TRBJ1-2 and V is TRBV30; D is uncertain. Trimming cost V 5 bases and J 11 bases, with 15 bases left between them. This CDR3 is built from 11 residues. CDR1 is GTSNPN, CDR2 SVGIG, per germline (reference sequence). CDR3 bases: TGTGCCTGGGCTTCCGTGGGCGGATACACCTTC. This gives the protein CAWASVGGYTF.

The chain has TRBV28 and TRBJ1-5, with a possible D match to TRBD1 (5 bases). CDR3 size: 16 residues. Deletions cut 3 bases from V and 0 bases from J, with 12 bases between. Germline V CDR1 and CDR2: MDHEN, SYDVKM. The CDR3 loop reads CASSFPWGDSNQPQHF. The CDR3 DNA is TGTGCCAGCAGTTTTCCTTGGGGGGATAGCAATCAGCCCCAGCATTTT.

This chain connects TRBV7-2 to TRBJ1-4; D possibly corresponds to TRBD1 (6 bases). Deletions cut 1 base from V and 6 bases from J, with 9 bases between. There are 14 residues in the CDR3. The germline CDR1 and CDR2 sequences are SGHTA and FQGNSA. The CDR3 region has the DNA TGTGCCAGCAGCTTAGAGACAGGTCATGAAAAACTGTTTTTT. Translated, it gives CASSLETGHEKLFF. Complete variable domain (other parts from reference TRBV7-2 and TRBJ1-4): GAGVSQSPSNKVTEKGKDVELRCDPISGHTALYWYRQSLGQGLEFLIYFQGNSAPDKSGLPSDRFSAERTGGSVSTLTIQRTQQEDSAVYLCASSLETGHEKLFFGSGTQLSVL.